These 2 T cell receptor beta chains share one sample of origin, sequenced in a study of T cell responses to AZD1222 COVID-19 vaccine. Repertoires were generated with immunoSEQ multiplex PCR, while TCRdb's copy carries only in-frame clones and drops some. This table has about 120,000 clones, roughly 88% appearing once. This material consisted of peripheral blood, taken on day 0 of AZD1222 vaccination. These receptors were taken from an adult in good health.

J is TRBJ2-4 and V is TRBV6-5, with D perhaps assigned TRBD1 or TRBD2 (7 bases each). The V gene lost 6 bases and the J gene lost 7 bases, with 16 bases spanning the gap. CDR3 length: 14 residues. The V gene's germline CDR1 is MNHEY and CDR2 SVGAGI. DNA of the CDR3: TGTGCCAGCAGAAGAGGGGAGGGGGCGAACATTCAGTACTTC. As protein: CASRRGEGANIQYF.

The chain uses TRBV27 and TRBJ1-2, with D hard to call. This CDR3 has 14 amino acids. Trimming took off 4 bases at V and 1 base at J, with 10 bases between the two ends. CDR1 is MNHEY and CDR2 is SMNVEV in the germline V gene (reference sequence). CDR3 in DNA: TGTGCCAGCAGTTCGGTCGACGGTAACTATGGCTACACCTTC. This encodes CASSSVDGNYGYTF.